The 19 T cell receptor beta chains listed next were all sequenced from one sample in a study of tumor-infiltrating lymphocytes in primary liver carcinoma. The study co-extracted DNA and RNA from around 20-30 mg of unsorted bulk tissue. A constant-region primer served to make TCR beta cDNA from about 500 ng total RNA. Nested multiplex PCR, run for three rounds with slightly modified ARM-PCR, yielded TCR beta libraries. A C-beta reverse primer was combined with TRBV1-TRBV30 forward primers in the first two PCR rounds, and each round had around 11 cycles. In TCRdb, the multiplex PCR reads were re-called with MiXCR into one record per CDR3 protein. The sample comprises roughly 49,000 distinct CDR3 sequences, less than 75% of which are singletons, and less than 35% rests with the top ten. The sequencing input was liver tumor tissue from sampling region 5. The subset was: tumor region T5, tumor centre. These receptors all come from a man aged 40-55 years with primary liver carcinoma and hepatitis B virus infection.

Remarks on this clonotype: At one boundary the junction diverges from the germline segment, which might be a read error. The rearrangement joins TRBV4-2 to TRBJ1-1; D ambiguous. There are 14 residues in the CDR3. Per the germline V gene, CDR1 is LGHNA and CDR2 is YNFKEQ. CDR3 sequence (DNA): TGTGCCAGCGGCCAAGATCGTACAGTGACTGAAGCTTTCTTT. This gives the protein CASGQDRTVTEAFF.

The gene calls are TRBV4-1 and TRBJ2-3; D ambiguous. Germline V gene lookup returns CDR1 MGHRA and CDR2 YSYEKL. Trimming removed 1 base at V and 5 bases at J, with 16 bases between. This CDR3 contains 16 residues. CDR3 nucleotide sequence: TGCGCCAGCAGCCAAGGAGGCTTTTTGTACATAGATACGCAGTATTTT. Its translation is CASSQGGFLYIDTQYF.

By proportion, this clonotype is medium-sized. The J gene is TRBJ2-6, the V gene TRBV6-5; D unclear. Germline-derived CDR1 and CDR2 are MNHEY and SVGAGI. V lost 6 bases, J lost 0 bases, and 6 bases lay in between. The CDR3 is 14 residues long. As DNA, the CDR3 is TGTGCCAGCAGAGGTAGCTCTGGGGCCAACGTCCTGACTTTC. This encodes CASRGSSGANVLTF.

The rearrangement joins TRBV29-1 to TRBJ1-3; D remains ambiguous. The CDR3 runs to 13 residues. Trimming took 4 bases from V and 2 from J, leaving 9 bases between them. CDR1 is SQVTM, CDR2 ANQGSEA, per germline. The CDR3, as DNA: TGCAGCGTTGGTAAGGGAACTGGAAACACCATATATTTT. It translates to CSVGKGTGNTIYF.

This chain uses TRBV4-1 with TRBJ1-1, with D uncertain. The CDR3 contains 13 residues. Trimming left V 3 bases short and J 0 bases short, with 5 bases between. Germline V lookup: CDR1 MGHRA, CDR2 YSYEKL. CDR3 protein: CASSHPLNTEAFF. The DNA for the CDR3 is TGCGCCAGCAGCCATCCCCTGAACACTGAAGCTTTCTTT.

On this clonotype: A junction end diverges from the germline sequence, so it may reflect a read error. The rearrangement joins TRBV7-2 to TRBJ2-7, with 13 bases aligning to TRBD2. The CDR3 length is 15 residues. CDR1 is SGHTA, CDR2 FQGNSA, per germline. CDR3 loop: CASCVGLAGSYEQYF. For the CDR3, the DNA is TGCGCCAGCTGCGTGGGACTAGCGGGATCCTACGAGCAGTACTTC.

Sample share makes this clonotype medium-sized. The chain carries TRBV6-1 and TRBJ1-2; a weak D match, TRBD1 (6 bases). The CDR3 is 15 amino acids. Germline CDR1 MNHNS, CDR2 SASEGT. V dropped 1 base and J dropped 7 bases, with 16 bases sitting between them. The CDR3 reads CASSEVGGAGRGYTF. The CDR3 coding sequence is TGTGCCAGCAGTGAAGTGGGGGGGGCTGGACGTGGCTACACCTTC.

The V call is TRBV4-1, the J call TRBJ2-7; 13 bases agree with TRBD2. The CDR3 is 19 residues long. Trimming at V came to 4 bases and at J to 5 bases, leaving 17 bases not matched to a gene. Germline CDR1 MGHRA, CDR2 YSYEKL. CDR3 bases: TGCGCCAGCAGCCCATCGGGCGGACTAGCGGGAGTCGGGGTCGACGAGCAGTACTTC. As protein: CASSPSGGLAGVGVDEQYF.

This clonotype occurred many times. The gene calls are TRBV6-1 and TRBJ1-4, with D possibly matching TRBD1 (5 bases). Germline CDR1 and CDR2: MNHNS and SASEGT. CDR3 size: 16 residues. Trimming took off 3 bases at V and 7 bases at J, with 18 bases between the two ends. The CDR3 region is CASSEWTGLGGEKLFF. In nucleotides, the CDR3 is TGTGCCAGCAGTGAGTGGACGGGTCTCGGGGGTGAAAAACTGTTTTTT.

In its sample, this clonotype ranks as medium-sized. The gene calls are TRBV11-1 and TRBJ2-7, with 8 bases fitting TRBD1. This CDR3 is 15 amino acids long. V trimming: 5 bases; J trimming: 6 bases; junction bases outside the gene matches: 12. The germline CDR1 and CDR2 sequences are SGHAT and FQDESV (reference sequence). The CDR3 here is CASSLGQGIIGEQYF. CDR3 DNA sequence: TGTGCCAGCAGCCTTGGACAGGGAATAATTGGCGAGCAGTACTTC.

This clonotype occurred a few times. This chain links TRBV2 with TRBJ2-7; TRBD1 matches at 7 bases. This CDR3 comprises 15 residues. Germline CDR1 is SNHLY and CDR2 is FYNNEI. The ends lost 6 bases at V and 2 bases at J; junction bases unmatched: 10. This chain's CDR3 is CASSQDREGPYEQYF. DNA for the CDR3: TGTGCCAGCAGCCAAGACAGGGAAGGCCCCTACGAGCAGTACTTC.

This clonotype is a singleton in its sample. The V call is TRBV29-1, the J call TRBJ2-3; 7 bases are shared with TRBD2. The V gene's germline CDR1 is SQVTM and CDR2 ANQGSEA. V lost 6 bases to trimming and J lost 2 bases; unmatched junction nucleotides: 11. The CDR3 runs to 15 residues. The CDR3 sequence: CSVRRLAGLTDTQYF. Written as DNA, the CDR3 is TGCAGCGTACGGAGACTAGCAGGCCTCACAGATACGCAGTATTTT.

Remarks on this clonotype: The junction differs from germline at one of its ends, possibly a read error. The chain is built from TRBV11-2 and TRBJ1-2, with a weak D call TRBD1 (5 bases). Looked up from germline, CDR1 is SGHAT and CDR2 is FQNNGV. This CDR3 region has 13 residues. CDR3 amino acids: CVSSLKGNYCYTF. CDR3 coding DNA: TGTGTCAGCAGCTTAAAGGGGAACTATTGCTACACCTTC.

As concerns this clonotype: One end of the junction fails to match germline, which may point to a read error. V is TRBV11-2 and J is TRBJ2-7; D gene uncertain. The CDR3 sequence is 15 residues long. CDR1 is SGHAT, CDR2 FQNNGV, per germline. The CDR3 DNA follows: TGTGCCAGCAGCCTATCTGTGGGAATGCCCTACGAGCAGTGCTTC. The encoded protein is CASSLSVGMPYEQCF.

Details on this clonotype: Relative to the germline gene, one junction end is altered; a read error may explain this. The chain is built from TRBV29-1 and TRBJ2-4; D may match TRBD1 or TRBD2 (5 bases each). Per germline, CDR1 SQVTM and CDR2 ANQGSEA. CDR3 length: 16 residues. The CDR3 reads CSVRVSGRYLGSIQYF. CDR3 in DNA: TGTAGCGTCCGAGTGTCAGGGAGATACTTAGGAAGCATTCAATACTTC. Full variable domain (missing parts from reference TRBV29-1 and TRBJ2-4): SAVISQKPSRDICQRGTSLTIQCQVDSQVTMMFWYRQQPGQSLTLIATANQGSEATYESGFVIDKFPISRPNLTFSTLTVSNMSPEDSSIYLCSVRVSGRYLGSIQYFGAGTRLSVL.

The table lists this clonotype with a few counts. This may arise from a read error, as a much more abundant clone is one base away. The chain carries TRBV13 and TRBJ1-5; TRBD1 might be the D (5 bases). There are 16 residues in the CDR3. The V end lost 0 bases, the J end lost 0 bases, and 9 bases lay between the germline ends. Germline V gene sequence: CDR1 PRHDT, CDR2 FYEKMQ (reference sequence). CDR3 sequence (DNA): TGTGCCAGCAGCTTAGGGTGGGGGTATAGCAATCAGCCCCAGCATTTT. Protein sequence: CASSLGWGYSNQPQHF.

The sample holds a few counts of this clonotype. A much more abundant neighbour one base away suggests this may be a read error. The chain couples TRBV10-3 to TRBJ2-1; TRBD2 is a possible D gene (7 bases). V lost 4 bases, J lost 8 bases, and 9 bases lay in between. CDR3 length: 12 residues. CDR1 ENHRY and CDR2 SYGVKD come from the germline V gene. CDR3 in DNA: TGTGCCATCAGTGGGGAGGGGGATGAGCAGTTCTTC. As protein: CAISGEGDEQFF.

The table lists this clonotype with many counts. This chain connects TRBV7-9 to TRBJ2-7; TRBD1 might be the D (6 bases). V was clipped by 5 bases and J by 5 bases, with 16 bases between them. The CDR3 runs to 14 residues. Germline V lookup: CDR1 SEHNR, CDR2 FQNEAQ (reference sequence). CDR3 nucleotide sequence: TGTGCCAGCAGCCCCAGTTGGGGGCGAAACGAGCAGTACTTC. The encoded protein is CASSPSWGRNEQYF.

Regarding this clonotype: At one end, the junction sequence differs from germline, possibly due to a read error. The chain recombines TRBV11-2 with TRBJ2-7; D is ambiguous. The germline gives CDR1 SGHAT, CDR2 FQNNGV. The CDR3 sequence is 14 residues long. The CDR3 spells CASSLTDDGYVQYF. The CDR3 nucleotides read TGTGCCAGCAGCTTGACGGATGATGGCTACGTCCAGTATTTC.